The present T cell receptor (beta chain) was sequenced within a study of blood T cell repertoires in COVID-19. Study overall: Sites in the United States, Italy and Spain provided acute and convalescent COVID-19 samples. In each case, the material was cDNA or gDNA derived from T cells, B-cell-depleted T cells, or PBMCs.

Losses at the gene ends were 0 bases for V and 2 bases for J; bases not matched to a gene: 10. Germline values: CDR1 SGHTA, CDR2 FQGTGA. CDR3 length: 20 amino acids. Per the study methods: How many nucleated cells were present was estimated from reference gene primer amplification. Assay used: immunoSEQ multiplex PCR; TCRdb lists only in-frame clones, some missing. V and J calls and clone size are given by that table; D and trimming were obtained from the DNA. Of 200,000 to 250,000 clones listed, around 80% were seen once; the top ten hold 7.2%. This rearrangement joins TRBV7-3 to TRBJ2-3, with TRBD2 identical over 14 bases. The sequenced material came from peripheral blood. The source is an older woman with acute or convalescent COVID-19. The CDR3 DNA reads TGTGCCAGCAGCTTAACGGGGACTAGCGGGGGTATGAGGGACACAGATACGCAGTATTTT. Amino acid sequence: CASSLTGTSGGMRDTDTQYF.